The rows below give T cell receptor beta chains drawn from one sample of a study of T cell repertoires in cytomegalovirus infection. TCRdb used MiXCR to reprocess the reads, holding one entry per CDR3 protein. The repertoire has more than 150,000 distinct CDR3 sequences, approximately 20% of them found once; the top ten carry 2.9%. The sequenced sample consisted of PBMCs. These receptors were taken from a human donor in good health (CMV status not recorded). Some clones in this sample may be carry-over from other donors' samples. Each CDR3 is given with its conserved first and last residue. The D gene is left open where the match is weak. Some rows mark clone size as missing; the rest say once, few, many or name a class of expanded clone.

>TRBJ2-3|-|TRBV4-2|-
TGTGCCAGCAGCCAAGTTCCGGGGATCTCCACAGATACGCAGTATTTT
CASSQVPGISTDTQYF
>TRBJ2-1|-|TRBV7-2|few
TGTGCCAGCAGTTTTGCACTCCGGGACCTAGGGAACAATGAGCAGTTCTTC
CASSFALRDLGNNEQFF
>TRBJ2-1|-|TRBV7-2|-
TGTGCCAGCAGCCCCGCCCCAGCTCGGGACAATGAGCAGTTCTTC
CASSPAPARDNEQFF
>TRBJ2-7|-|TRBV12-5|few
TGTGCTAGTGGTTTTCCCCCGGGGGACGAGCAGTACTTC
CASGFPPGDEQYF
>TRBJ1-5|-|TRBV25-1|-
TGTGCCAGCAGGGACGACAGGTTGACCAATCAGCCCCAGCATTTT
CASRDDRLTNQPQHF
>TRBJ2-5|-|TRBV11-2|few
TGTGCCAGCAGCTTAATAGGGCGGTCCCAAGAGACCCAGTACTTC
CASSLIGRSQETQYF
>TRBJ2-2|-|TRBV19|few
TGTGCCAGTAGTATAGATGCCGGGCGGTTGAACACCGGGGAGCTGTTTTTT
CASSIDAGRLNTGELFF
>TRBJ2-1|TRBD2|TRBV6-2/TRBV6-3|few
TGTGCCAGCAGTTACGGGACTAGCGGGTGGAGCTCCTACAATGAGCAGTTCTTC
CASSYGTSGWSSYNEQFF
>TRBJ2-7|TRBD1|TRBV20-1|few
TGCAGTGCTAGGGATGGACAGGGTCGGGAGCAGTACTTC
CSARDGQGREQYF
>TRBJ2-7|-|TRBV3-1|-
TGTGCCAGCAGCCAAGATAAGGGCGAGCAGTACTTC
CASSQDKGEQYF
>TRBJ2-3|TRBD2|TRBV7-2|many
TGTGCCAGCAGCTTAGGCCTAGCGGAGGACACGCAGTATTTT
CASSLGLAEDTQYF
>TRBJ1-5|-|TRBV12-3/TRBV12-4|many
TGTGCCAGCACGCGGACAGAAGGTTTTCCCCAGCATTTT
CASTRTEGFPQHF
>TRBJ2-7|-|TRBV27|few
TGTGCCAGCAGTCCGGGGGACCGCTCCTACGAGCAGTACTTC
CASSPGDRSYEQYF
>TRBJ1-1|-|TRBV7-9|few
TGTGCCAGCAGCTCGGAGACTGAAGCTTTCTTT
CASSSETEAFF
>TRBJ2-3|TRBD2|TRBV6-6|-
TGTGCCAGCAGTTACCCATCTAGCGGGGCTAGCGGGGGAACGGCCAAAGATACGCAGTATTTT
CASSYPSSGASGGTAKDTQYF
>TRBJ2-2|-|TRBV5-1|few
TGCGCCAGCAGCCCGCAGAGCACGAACACCGGGGAGCTGTTTTTT
CASSPQSTNTGELFF
>TRBJ2-1|TRBD2|TRBV7-9|few
TGTGCCAGCAGCCCCCCACTAGCGGGAGGTCAAAATGAGCAGTTCTTC
CASSPPLAGGQNEQFF
>TRBJ1-1|-|TRBV19|-
TGTGCCAGTAGTATACGATACAGTAACACTGAAGCTTTCTTT
CASSIRYSNTEAFF
>TRBJ1-1|-|TRBV7-3|once
TGTGCCAGCAGCACAACAGGGAGCGCTGAAGCTTTCTTT
CASSTTGSAEAFF
>TRBJ1-4|-|TRBV2|few
TGTGCCAGCCGGGGTACATCAAGTGAAAAACTGTTTTTT
CASRGTSSEKLFF
>TRBJ1-4|TRBD1|TRBV29-1|-
TGCAGCGTCAGGACAGGGAGAGAAAAACTGTTTTTT
CSVRTGREKLFF
>TRBJ2-7|TRBD2|TRBV6-2/TRBV6-3|-
TGTGCCAGCAGTAATGGGCTAGCGGCAGCCTACGAGCAGTACTTC
CASSNGLAAAYEQYF
>TRBJ2-6|-|TRBV7-6|few
TGTGCCAGCAGCTTAGGGAATTCTGGGGCCAACGTCCTGACTTTC
CASSLGNSGANVLTF
>TRBJ1-2|-|TRBV29-1|-
TGCAGCGCCCCGGGGTCAACAGGTGGCTACACCTTC
CSAPGSTGGYTF
>TRBJ1-2|-|TRBV6-2/TRBV6-3|few
TGTGCCAGCAGTGGACATTTCGTCTATGGCTACACCTTC
CASSGHFVYGYTF
>TRBJ1-2|-|TRBV7-2|many
TGTGCCAGCAGCCCGGACAAGAACTATGGCTACACCTTC
CASSPDKNYGYTF
>TRBJ2-1|-|TRBV13|-
TGTGCCAGCAGCTTCTACAGGGAGGACCCGAACAATGAGCAGTTCTTC
CASSFYREDPNNEQFF
>TRBJ2-2|-|TRBV2|few
TGTGCCAGCAGCCGCGGGACCACGAACACCGGGGAGCTGTTTTTT
CASSRGTTNTGELFF
>TRBJ2-5|TRBD1|TRBV7-6|-
TGTGCCAGCAGCCTGGGACAGGGGGACCAAGAGACCCAGTACTTC
CASSLGQGDQETQYF
>TRBJ1-2|-|TRBV29-1|-
TGCAGCGTTGAAGGGACTGATTATGGCTACACCTTC
CSVEGTDYGYTF
>TRBJ1-2|TRBD1|TRBV11-3|-
TGTGCCAGCAGCGCCTCCAGGGGGAACTATGGCTACACCTTC
CASSASRGNYGYTF
>TRBJ2-7|-|TRBV3-1|few
TGTGCCAGCAGCCAAGGCTCAGTGGGCTACGAGCAGTACTTC
CASSQGSVGYEQYF
>TRBJ1-1|-|TRBV5-1|-
TGCGCCAGCACAAGTGGGAACACTGAAGCTTTCTTT
CASTSGNTEAFF
>TRBJ2-7|-|TRBV7-8|few
TGTGCCAGCAGCTTAGGACGCACAGGGATCTACGAGCAGTACTTC
CASSLGRTGIYEQYF
>TRBJ2-6|-|TRBV20-1|-
TGCAGTGCTAGAGTCCAGATAACCTCTGGGGCCAACGTCCTGACTTTC
CSARVQITSGANVLTF
>TRBJ2-7|-|TRBV7-2|many
TGTGCCAGCAGCTCCCCCTTGGAGGGAAAATCGTACGAGCAGTACTTC
CASSSPLEGKSYEQYF
>TRBJ2-5|TRBD2|TRBV7-2|few
TGTGCCAGCAGCCCCCGACTAGCGGGGGCCCAAGAGACCCAGTACTTC
CASSPRLAGAQETQYF
>TRBJ2-2|-|TRBV12-3/TRBV12-4|few
TGTGCCAGCAGGCGTACTCAGGGCAGTACCGGGGAGCTGTTTTTT
CASRRTQGSTGELFF
>TRBJ2-1|-|TRBV29-1|-
TGCAGCGTTGAAGAAGTCTACAATGAGCAGTTCTTC
CSVEEVYNEQFF
>TRBJ2-7|TRBD2|TRBV7-2|many
TGTGCCAGCAGCAGACGCCACCCGCTTGCGGGAGAATACGAGCAGTACTTC
CASSRRHPLAGEYEQYF
>TRBJ2-3|-|TRBV7-4|-
TGTGCCAGCAGCTTCCCCGAGCGGTCCTCTAGCACAGATACGCAGTATTTT
CASSFPERSSSTDTQYF